Below, 4 T cell receptor beta chains from the same sample are listed, as sequenced in a study of OX40 agonist ivuxolimab in advanced cancers. This table comes from immunoSEQ multiplex PCR, and its TCRdb copy is limited to in-frame clones, with some not included. This table holds about 100,000 clones, less than 95% found once. This specimen consisted of CD4+ or CD8+ T cells sorted from blood, obtained in a trial of the OX40 agonist ivuxolimab. Receptor source: an adult with an advanced solid tumor such as melanoma, head and neck, liver or kidney cancer.

The CDR3 nucleotides are TGTGCCAGCAGCTCGGGACTAGCGGGATGGGAGCAAGAGACCCAGTACTTC. Protein sequence: CASSSGLAGWEQETQYF. The rearrangement uses TRBV7-9 and TRBJ2-5; 13 bases map to TRBD2. Germline lookup yields CDR1 SEHNR and CDR2 FQNEAQ (reference sequence). The CDR3 totals 17 residues. Trimming removed 4 bases from V and 2 bases from J; junction bases left unmatched: 7.

The CDR3 nucleotides read TGTGCCAGCAGCTTAACCAGGGTAGGCACAGATACGCAGTATTTT. It yields the protein CASSLTRVGTDTQYF. This sequence joins TRBV7-2 and TRBJ2-3; D is perhaps TRBD1 (5 bases). The ends were cut back, 2 bases at V and 1 base at J, with 10 bases in the middle. The CDR3 is 15 amino acids. Germline values: CDR1 SGHTA, CDR2 FQGNSA.

This clone appeared a few times. The V and J genes are TRBV5-4 and TRBJ2-1, with D hard to call. Per the germline V gene, CDR1 is SGHNT and CDR2 is YYREEE (reference sequence). The CDR3 length is 13 residues. Between the trimmed V and J ends, which lost 4 bases and 8 bases, there was a span of 13 bases. The DNA for the CDR3 is TGTGCCAGCAGCCCTAGACAAGGCGATGAGCAGTTCTTC. This encodes CASSPRQGDEQFF. The variable domain in full, with the rest retrieved from reference TRBV5-4 and TRBJ2-1, is ETGVTQSPTHLIKTRGQQVTLRCSSQSGHNTVSWYQQALGQGPQFIFQYYREEENGRGNFPPRFSGLQFPNYSSELNVNALELDDSALYLCASSPRQGDEQFFGPGTRLTVL.

The V gene is TRBV7-8, the J gene TRBJ2-4; maybe TRBD2 (6 bases). The length of the CDR3 is 21 residues. The V end was cut by 3 bases, the J end by 4 bases, with 31 bases between. In germline, CDR1 is SGHVS, CDR2 FQNEAQ. The CDR3 region has the DNA TGTGCCAGCAGCTTCTCTCCAGGACCCTTAGCGGCATCCGATCAAAAAAACATTCAGTACTTC. Residues: CASSFSPGPLAASDQKNIQYF.